One and the same sample provided the 26 T cell receptor beta chains below, sequenced in a study of blood T cell repertoires in COVID-19. The table came from immunoSEQ multiplex PCR; TCRdb's copy has only in-frame clones and leaves some out. The table records tens of thousands of clones, approximately 90% of them present only once. Sequencing was performed on peripheral blood. These receptor sequences come from a woman in her forties or fifties with acute or convalescent COVID-19.

The chain has TRBV3-1 (or the pseudogene TRBV3-2) and TRBJ1-4; 7 bases match TRBD1. Germline CDR1 and CDR2: LGHDT and YNNKEL (reference sequence). The CDR3 contains 15 residues. With 4 bases clipped from V and 6 bases from J, the junction kept 8 bases outside the gene matches. For the CDR3, the DNA is TGTGCCAGCAGCCGCTCCCGGGACAGCGATGAAAAACTGTTTTTT. Protein product: CASSRSRDSDEKLFF.

This clone was recorded a few times. This chain links TRBV19 with TRBJ2-3; TRBD2 matches at 7 bases. Germline CDR1 is LNHDA and CDR2 is SQIVND (reference sequence). V lost 1 base, J lost 2 bases, and 6 bases stayed unmatched. The CDR3 runs 16 residues. CDR3 residues: CASSIGTRLVTDTQYF. In nucleotides, the CDR3 is TGTGCCAGTAGTATAGGGACTAGGTTAGTCACAGATACGCAGTATTTT. The variable domain in full, completed from reference TRBV19 and TRBJ2-3, reads DGGITQSPKYLFRKEGQNVTLSCEQNLNHDAMYWYRQDPGQGLRLIYYSQIVNDFQKGDIAEGYSVSREKKESFPLTVTSAQKNPTAFYLCASSIGTRLVTDTQYFGPGTRLTVL.

V and J are TRBV20-1 and TRBJ1-1; D perhaps matches TRBD1 (5 bases). Trimming took 8 bases from V and 8 from J, leaving 12 bases between them. This CDR3 spans 10 amino acids. The germline V gene has CDR1 DFQATT and CDR2 SNEGSKA (reference sequence). The CDR3 spells CSCQGAEAFF. CDR3 bases: TGCAGTTGTCAGGGTGCGGAAGCTTTCTTT.

This sequence joins TRBV9 and TRBJ2-3; D perhaps matches TRBD2 (5 bases). The CDR3 runs 15 residues. The germline gives CDR1 SGDLS, CDR2 YYNGEE. V was trimmed by 4 bases and J by 0 bases, leaving 12 bases between them. CDR3 region: CASSLLADSTDTQYF. The CDR3 DNA reads as TGTGCCAGCAGCCTCCTAGCAGATAGCACAGATACGCAGTATTTT.

This clone was seen a single time. V gene TRBV7-9 combines with J gene TRBJ1-1; unclear D gene. This CDR3 contains 13 residues. The germline gives CDR1 SEHNR, CDR2 FQNEAQ (reference sequence). V was shortened by 5 bases and J by 0 bases, with 7 bases between the two germline ends. CDR3 amino acids: CASSTTVNTEAFF. The CDR3 region has the DNA TGTGCCAGCAGCACCACAGTGAACACTGAAGCTTTCTTT.

Concerning this clone itself: Its ends do not fully match the called genes, so a read error is possible. The chain recombines TRBV5-1 with TRBJ1-1; a weak D match, TRBD1 (5 bases). The CDR3 extends over 14 amino acids. CDR1 and CDR2 from the germline V gene are SGHRS and YFSETQ. This CDR3 is CASSSVAGNTEAFF. In nucleotides, the CDR3 is TGCGCCAGCAGCTCGGTCGCAGGGAACACTGAGGCTTTCTTT.

The chain has TRBV6-1 and TRBJ2-5; D perhaps matches TRBD2 (6 bases). CDR1 and CDR2 from the germline V gene are MNHNS and SASEGT. CDR3 length equals 14 residues. Trimming took 3 bases from V and 2 from J, leaving 10 bases between them. CDR3: CASSDGGGQETQYF. In DNA form, the CDR3 reads TGTGCCAGCAGTGACGGAGGAGGGCAAGAGACCCAGTACTTC.

The V and J genes are TRBV19 and TRBJ2-7, with a tentative D call TRBD1 (6 bases). V lost 6 bases, J lost 3 bases, and 15 bases lay in between. Germline CDR1 and CDR2: LNHDA and SQIVND (reference sequence). The CDR3 covers 14 residues. CDR3 nucleotide sequence: TGTGCCAGTAGCCAGCCCACAGGGAACTACGAGCAGTACTTC. It is translated as CASSQPTGNYEQYF. Using reference TRBV19 and TRBJ2-7 for the parts outside the CDR3, the full variable domain is DGGITQSPKYLFRKEGQNVTLSCEQNLNHDAMYWYRQDPGQGLRLIYYSQIVNDFQKGDIAEGYSVSREKKESFPLTVTSAQKNPTAFYLCASSQPTGNYEQYFGPGTRLTVT.

The chain recombines TRBV4-1 with TRBJ1-2; D is uncertain. Germline V lookup: CDR1 MGHRA, CDR2 YSYEKL. The CDR3 runs to 15 residues. Trimming stripped 0 bases from V and 5 bases from J, with 13 bases between. CDR3 nucleotides: TGCGCCAGCAGCCAAGATAGGTATACGGGGTATGGCTACACCTTC. It encodes CASSQDRYTGYGYTF.

In this sample, this clone turned up once. The chain couples TRBV30 to TRBJ2-5; 7 nucleotides match TRBD1. From germline, CDR1 is GTSNPN and CDR2 SVGIG (reference sequence). This CDR3 region has 14 residues. CDR3 sequence reads: CASSLGGQQETQYF. The CDR3 DNA sequence: TGTGCTTCATCGCTAGGGGGACAGCAAGAGACCCAGTACTTC.

This rearrangement joins TRBV27 to TRBJ1-1, with D possibly matching TRBD1 (5 bases). Germline CDR1 and CDR2: MNHEY and SMNVEV (reference sequence). This CDR3 is built from 13 residues. V was trimmed by 5 bases and J by 1 base, leaving 8 bases between them. CDR3 sequence: CASSKTANTEAFF. The CDR3 nucleotides are TGTGCCAGCAGTAAGACAGCGAACACTGAAGCTTTCTTT.

The chain combines TRBV24-1 with TRBJ2-1; 12 nucleotides agree with TRBD2. The germline gives CDR1 KGHDR, CDR2 SFDVKD. The CDR3 runs to 16 residues. Germline trimming cut 4 bases from V and 7 bases from J; bases unmatched to any gene: 7. The CDR3 is CATSDVTSGSRNEQFF. The CDR3 DNA follows: TGTGCCACCAGTGACGTGACTAGCGGGAGTAGGAATGAGCAGTTCTTC.

The chain couples TRBV5-1 to TRBJ1-2, with 7 bases fitting TRBD1. V gave up 5 bases and J gave up 5 bases; unmatched junction bases: 15. Germline-derived CDR1 and CDR2 are SGHRS and YFSETQ. This CDR3 has 16 residues. CDR3 region: CASRTTTGTAVYGYTF. CDR3 bases: TGCGCCAGCAGAACAACCACCGGGACAGCCGTATATGGCTACACCTTC.

This chain uses TRBV2 with TRBJ2-7; 13 nucleotides agree with TRBD2. The V gene's germline CDR1 is SNHLY and CDR2 FYNNEI. The CDR3 extends over 17 amino acids. V lost 5 bases and J lost 6; bases outside the gene matches: 13. In DNA, the CDR3 is TGTGCCAGCAGTCCGCACTTCGGACTAGCGGGAGTAGCCGAGCAGTACTTC. Encoded protein: CASSPHFGLAGVAEQYF. Full variable domain (rest looked up from reference TRBV2 and TRBJ2-7): EPEVTQTPSHQVTQMGQEVILRCVPISNHLYFYWYRQILGQKVEFLVSFYNNEISEKSEIFDDQFSVERPDGSNFTLKIRSTKLEDSAMYFCASSPHFGLAGVAEQYFGPGTRLTVT.

V gene TRBV9 combines with J gene TRBJ1-1; D gene ambiguous. Germline CDR1 reads SGDLS; CDR2 reads YYNGEE. Trimming removed 3 bases at V and 5 bases at J, with 14 bases between. The CDR3 runs to 14 residues. Written as DNA, the CDR3 is TGTGCCAGCAGCGGCAGGAGTCCGGGAACTGAAGCTTTCTTT. Amino acids: CASSGRSPGTEAFF.

The V gene is TRBV19, the J gene TRBJ2-1; tentatively, D is TRBD1 (5 bases). Germline CDR1 and CDR2: LNHDA and SQIVND (reference sequence). CDR3 size: 15 residues. V lost 3 bases, J lost 0 bases, and 9 bases lay in between. DNA of the CDR3: TGTGCCAGTAGTATTTCAGGGATCTCCTACAATGAGCAGTTCTTC. As protein: CASSISGISYNEQFF.

This chain connects TRBV18 to TRBJ1-1; unclear D gene. V shed 1 base and J shed 3 bases, with 6 bases lying between them. This CDR3 is built from 13 residues. From germline, CDR1 is KGHSH and CDR2 LQKENI. CDR3 sequence: CASSPLEDTEAFF. Written as DNA, the CDR3 is TGTGCCAGCTCACCACTGGAGGACACTGAAGCTTTCTTT.

The chain recombines TRBV5-1 with TRBJ1-4; D might be TRBD1 (6 bases). V was pared by 3 bases and J by 7 bases, with 13 bases between. The CDR3 consists of 14 residues. CDR1 and CDR2 from the germline V gene are SGHRS and YFSETQ. The CDR3 sequence: CASSSSGVSEKLFF. The CDR3 nucleotides read TGCGCCAGCAGCTCTTCAGGGGTTAGTGAAAAACTGTTTTTT.

The V gene is TRBV12-3 or TRBV12-4, the J gene TRBJ1-5; D might be TRBD1 (6 bases). The CDR3 totals 13 residues. Trimming pared 7 bases from V and 7 bases from J, leaving 14 bases between. The CDR3 loop reads CASTLGRGQPQHF. DNA of the CDR3: TGTGCCAGCACCCTAGGAAGGGGGCAGCCCCAGCATTTT.

The chain carries TRBV7-2 and TRBJ2-7; D might be TRBD2 (7 bases). Between the trimmed V and J ends, which lost 5 bases and 4 bases, there was a span of 21 bases. The CDR3 consists of 16 residues. Germline V gene sequence: CDR1 SGHTA, CDR2 FQGNSA. Written as DNA, the CDR3 is TGTGCCAGCAGCCCCCGTCGGGGTGGGGGGGCGTACGAGCAGTACTTC. Translation gives CASSPRRGGGAYEQYF.

The rearrangement uses TRBV9 and TRBJ2-7; D is possibly TRBD2 (5 bases). Germline V CDR1 and CDR2: SGDLS, YYNGEE. V was pared by 3 bases and J by 3 bases, with 10 bases between. The CDR3 runs 13 residues. The CDR3 region is CASSEGGGYEQYF. CDR3 nucleotides: TGTGCCAGCAGCGAAGGAGGAGGCTACGAGCAGTACTTC.

This clone has a count of ten or more. V and J are TRBV4-1 and TRBJ2-1, with D possibly being TRBD2 (5 bases). V lost 1 base and J lost 4, with 11 bases in between. The CDR3 is 15 amino acids. Germline lookup yields CDR1 MGHRA and CDR2 YSYEKL. The CDR3 loop is CASSQVPGSYNEQFF. The CDR3 DNA sequence: TGCGCCAGCAGCCAAGTACCGGGATCTTACAATGAGCAGTTCTTC.

The V gene is TRBV19, the J gene TRBJ2-2; 8 bases map to TRBD1. Losses at the gene ends were 1 base for V and 5 bases for J; bases not matched to a gene: 6. From germline, CDR1 is LNHDA and CDR2 SQIVND (reference sequence). The CDR3 has 16 residues. The CDR3 DNA reads TGTGCCAGTAGTATAGGACAGGGGATGGGGACCGGGGAGCTGTTTTTT. It is translated as CASSIGQGMGTGELFF.

The V and J genes are TRBV12-3 or TRBV12-4 and TRBJ2-7, with 9 bases aligning to TRBD1. The CDR3 is 11 amino acids. Trimming removed 3 bases from V and 12 bases from J; junction bases left unmatched: 3. This CDR3 reads CASSLGQGRYF. The CDR3 DNA follows: TGTGCCAGCAGTTTGGGACAGGGACGGTACTTC.

This clone came up a few times. This chain links TRBV11-2 with TRBJ2-4; 7 bases align to TRBD2. Unmatched junction bases numbered 9, after V lost 4 bases and J lost 0 bases. There are 17 residues in the CDR3. The germline gives CDR1 SGHAT, CDR2 FQNNGV. CDR3 sequence reads: CASSSTGGGLAKNIQYF. Written as DNA, the CDR3 is TGTGCCAGCAGCTCCACAGGCGGGGGACTAGCCAAAAACATTCAGTACTTC.

This clone was detected once. The chain employs TRBV19 and TRBJ2-7, with D perhaps matching TRBD2 (7 bases). CDR1 LNHDA and CDR2 SQIVND come from the germline V gene (reference sequence). The CDR3 is 17 amino acids. Between the trimmed V and J ends, which lost 4 bases and 0 bases, there was a span of 19 bases. The CDR3 is CASSNTGGTTISYEQYF. The CDR3 DNA is TGTGCCAGTAGTAACACGGGGGGCACAACGATCTCCTACGAGCAGTACTTC.